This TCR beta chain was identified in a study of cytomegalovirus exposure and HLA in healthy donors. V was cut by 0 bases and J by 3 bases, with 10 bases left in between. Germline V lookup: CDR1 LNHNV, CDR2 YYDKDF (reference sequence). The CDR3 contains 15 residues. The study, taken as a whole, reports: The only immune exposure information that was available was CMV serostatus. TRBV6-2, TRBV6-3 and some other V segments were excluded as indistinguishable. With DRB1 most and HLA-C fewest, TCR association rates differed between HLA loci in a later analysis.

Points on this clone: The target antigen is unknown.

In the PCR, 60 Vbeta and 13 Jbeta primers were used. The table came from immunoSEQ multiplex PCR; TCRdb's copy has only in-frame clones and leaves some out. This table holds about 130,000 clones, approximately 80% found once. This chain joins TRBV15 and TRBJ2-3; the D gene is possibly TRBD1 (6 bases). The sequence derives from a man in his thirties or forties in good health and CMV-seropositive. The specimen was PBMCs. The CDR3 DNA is TGTGCCACCAGCAGAGAAGGGGGTGTTACAGATACGCAGTATTTT. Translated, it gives CATSREGGVTDTQYF. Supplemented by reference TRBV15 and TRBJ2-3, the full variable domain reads DAMVIQNPRYQVTQFGKPVTLSCSQTLNHNVMYWYQQKSSQAPKLLFHYYDKDFNNEADTPDNFQSRRPNTSFCFLDIRSPGLGDTAMYLCATSREGGVTDTQYFGPGTRLTVL.